A single sample gave rise to the 14 T cell receptor beta chains below, sequenced in a study of cytomegalovirus exposure and HLA in healthy donors. 13 Jbeta primers and 60 Vbeta primers were used for the PCR. This table comes from immunoSEQ multiplex PCR, and its TCRdb copy is limited to in-frame clones, with some not included. The sample yields about 150,000 clones, around 82% seen once. The sample consisted of PBMCs. Receptors were obtained from a woman aged 40 to 55 in good health and CMV-seropositive.

The chain has TRBV13 and TRBJ2-7, with 8 bases identical to TRBD2. V lost 5 bases and J lost 4; bases outside the gene matches: 16. The CDR3 has 17 amino acids. The germline V gene encodes CDR1 PRHDT and CDR2 FYEKMQ (reference sequence). CDR3 residues: CASSTSGFGRVAYEQYF. The CDR3 DNA reads TGTGCCAGCAGCACCAGTGGGTTCGGGAGGGTAGCGTACGAGCAGTACTTC.

This sequence joins TRBV6-6 and TRBJ2-3; 11 bases map to TRBD2. The CDR3 is 16 amino acids. Germline lookup yields CDR1 MNHNY and CDR2 SVGAGI (reference sequence). The V and J ends lost 6 bases and 2 bases, in that order; junction bases with no gene match: 7. The CDR3 region has the DNA TGTGCCAGCAGCTATGGACTAGCGGGTATCACAGATACGCAGTATTTT. This encodes CASSYGLAGITDTQYF.

The table lists this clone with a count of one. The DNA of the CDR3 is TGTGCCAGCAGCGTGGGGACGTTTACTCGACTAGCGGGGACCTACAATGAGCAGTTCTTC. It encodes CASSVGTFTRLAGTYNEQFF. The chain links TRBV9 to TRBJ2-1, with 11 positions matching TRBD2. The CDR3 spans 20 residues. Germline loops: CDR1 SGDLS, CDR2 YYNGEE. The V segment lost 2 bases and the J segment 2 bases; nucleotides outside the gene matches: 15.

CDR3 DNA: TGTGCCAGCAGCTTACAAACAGGGACGAGCAATCAGCCCCAGCATTTT. Protein: CASSLQTGTSNQPQHF. This chain links TRBV5-8 with TRBJ1-5; D may be TRBD1 (6 bases). The V end lost 2 bases, the J end lost 1 base, and 13 bases lay between the germline ends. The CDR3 runs to 16 residues. Germline V gives CDR1 SGHTS, CDR2 YDEGEE.

The rearrangement links TRBV7-9 to TRBJ2-2; TRBD2 aligns across 12 bases. CDR1 is SEHNR, CDR2 FQNEAQ, per germline (reference sequence). The CDR3 runs to 18 residues. V dropped 4 bases and J dropped 1; count of bases not matched to a gene: 7. The CDR3 loop is CASSSRGTSGLNTGELFF. The CDR3 DNA reads as TGTGCCAGCAGCTCAAGGGGGACTAGCGGGCTGAACACCGGGGAGCTGTTTTTT. Together with reference TRBV7-9 and TRBJ2-2, the CDR3 gives the full variable domain: DTGVSQNPRHKITKRGQNVTFRCDPISEHNRLYWYRQTLGQGPEFLTYFQNEAQLEKSRLLSDRFSAERPKGSFSTLEIQRTEQGDSAMYLCASSSRGTSGLNTGELFFGEGSRLTVL.

This chain uses TRBV2 with TRBJ2-2; 8 nucleotides align to TRBD1. The CDR3 length is 13 residues. The V segment lost 4 bases and the J segment 8 bases; nucleotides outside the gene matches: 3. CDR1 and CDR2 from the germline V gene are SNHLY and FYNNEI. For the CDR3, the DNA is TGTGCCAGCAGTGGACAGGGGATGGGGGAGCTGTTTTTT. Amino acids: CASSGQGMGELFF.

The chain carries TRBV5-5 and TRBJ1-5; 9 bases fit TRBD1. V dropped 5 bases and J dropped 7; count of bases not matched to a gene: 10. There are 15 residues in the CDR3. CDR1 is SGHKS, CDR2 YYEKEE, per germline (reference sequence). In DNA form, the CDR3 reads TGTGCCAGCAGTGCTATGTTGGGACAGGGACAGCCCCAGCATTTT. This translates into CASSAMLGQGQPQHF. The variable domain in full, with the rest retrieved from reference TRBV5-5 and TRBJ1-5, is DAGVTQSPTHLIKTRGQQVTLRCSPISGHKSVSWYQQVLGQGPQFIFQYYEKEERGRGNFPDRFSARQFPNYSSELNVNALLLGDSALYLCASSAMLGQGQPQHFGDGTRLSIL.

The V gene is TRBV6-1, the J gene TRBJ2-2, with 8 nucleotides matching TRBD2. The CDR3 covers 15 residues. Trimming took 4 bases from V and 4 from J; bases not matched to a gene: 5. Germline assignment: CDR1 MNHNS and CDR2 SASEGT. CDR3 bases: TGTGCCAGCAGTGGGGGACTAGTCGGCACCGGGGAGCTGTTTTTT. Its translation: CASSGGLVGTGELFF.

The CDR3 spells CDRDRRGRTYEQYF. As DNA, the CDR3 is TGTGATCGGGATAGACGCGGGAGGACCTACGAGCAGTACTTC. The rearrangement links TRBV6-1 to TRBJ2-7; 8 bases align to TRBD2. The CDR3 spans 14 residues. The germline CDR1 and CDR2 sequences are MNHNS and SASEGT.

This clone occurred a few times. The chain joins TRBV6-4 to TRBJ2-1; a possible D gene is TRBD2 (5 bases). The CDR3 has 15 residues. The V end was cut by 5 bases, the J end by 5 bases, with 16 bases between. From germline, CDR1 is MRHNA and CDR2 SNTAGT. CDR3 amino acids: CASSRERALNNEQFF. DNA of the CDR3: TGTGCCAGCAGTCGAGAGAGGGCCTTGAACAATGAGCAGTTCTTC.

CDR3 protein: CASSRRTRARETQYF. For the CDR3, the DNA is TGCGCCAGCAGCCGCAGGACGAGGGCCCGGGAGACCCAGTACTTC. The chain has TRBV4-1 and TRBJ2-5, with TRBD2 as a possible D gene (5 bases). The germline V gene has CDR1 MGHRA and CDR2 YSYEKL. The CDR3 contains 15 residues. Trimming stripped 4 bases from V and 5 bases from J, with 17 bases between.

This chain uses TRBV11-2 with TRBJ2-5; no reliable D call. The CDR3 runs 12 residues. Germline assignment: CDR1 SGHAT and CDR2 FQNNGV. V was trimmed by 1 base and J by 4 bases, leaving 4 bases between them. CDR3 protein: CASSLARETQYF. The CDR3, as DNA: TGTGCCAGCAGCTTAGCGAGAGAGACCCAGTACTTC.

J is TRBJ1-1 and V is TRBV5-1; no clear D. This CDR3 region has 14 residues. V was clipped by 1 base and J by 1 base, with 8 bases between them. The V gene's germline CDR1 is SGHRS and CDR2 YFSETQ. The CDR3, as DNA: TGCGCCAGCAGCTTGCGGAGCAGGAACACTGAAGCTTTCTTT. This encodes CASSLRSRNTEAFF.

This clone was seen a single time. This chain joins TRBV4-2 and TRBJ1-1; D gene uncertain. CDR3 length: 22 amino acids. Germline-derived CDR1 and CDR2 are LGHNA and YNFKEQ. Trimming removed 2 bases from V and 11 bases from J, with 42 bases in between. The DNA for the CDR3 is TGTGCCAGCAGCCAACGCGGAAAGTGGGTCGGTATTACATCCGTCCCGGCCAACATGGCTTTCTTT. This codes for CASSQRGKWVGITSVPANMAFF.